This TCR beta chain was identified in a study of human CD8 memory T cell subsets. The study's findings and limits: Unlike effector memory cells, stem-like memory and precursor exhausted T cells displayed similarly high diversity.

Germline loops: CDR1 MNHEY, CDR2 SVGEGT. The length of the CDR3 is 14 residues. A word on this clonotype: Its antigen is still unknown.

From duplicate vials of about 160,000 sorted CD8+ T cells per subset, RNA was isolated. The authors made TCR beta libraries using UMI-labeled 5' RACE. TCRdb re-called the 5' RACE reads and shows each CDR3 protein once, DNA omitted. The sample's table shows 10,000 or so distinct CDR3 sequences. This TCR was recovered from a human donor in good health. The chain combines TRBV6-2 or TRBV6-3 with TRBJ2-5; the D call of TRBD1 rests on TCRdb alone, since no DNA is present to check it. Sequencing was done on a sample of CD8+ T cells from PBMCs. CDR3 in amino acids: CASRLDRPQETQYF.